Described below is a single T cell receptor (beta chain) sequence and its context. In the study's own analysis: Scientists estimated how many nucleated cells there were by amplifying reference gene primers. Here immunoSEQ multiplex PCR was the method, and the copy in TCRdb shows in-frame clones only, minus some. V, J and clone size reflect that table, while D and trimming were determined from the DNA. The sample lists about 270,000 clones, about 82% occurring once. The sample is drawn from a study of blood T cell repertoires in COVID-19. The age range of participants was 18 to 89 years, with residence in about two dozen US areas. This CDR3 comprises 15 residues. Germline CDR1 is SGDLS and CDR2 is YYNGEE. Unmatched junction bases numbered 8, after V lost 3 bases and J lost 8 bases.

This sequence originates from a woman aged 45-65 years with acute COVID-19. The specimen sequenced was PBMCs or T cells enriched from blood (not recorded which). The chain links TRBV9 to TRBJ1-2, with 12 bases identical to TRBD1. The CDR3, as DNA: TGTGCCAGCAGCGCACCGGGACAGGGGGCGTCCGGCTACACCTTC. This gives the protein CASSAPGQGASGYTF.